The clone carrying this T cell receptor (beta chain) was counted between two and nine times. The antigen remains undetermined. These data belong to a study of T-cell reconstitution after alpha-beta-depleted transplantation in children. CDR3 length: 15 residues. CDR1 and CDR2 from the germline V gene are KGHSH and LQKENI. With 8 bases clipped from V and 7 bases from J, the junction kept 14 bases outside the gene matches. The study's findings and limits: Surviving recipient cells, namely T cells and thymic progenitors, were the source of high day-60 TCRbeta diversity in some patients. Counts and diversity of T cells one year after transplant came mostly from newly produced T cells. After transplant, at about two months, alpha-beta T cells were reportedly derived from several hundred expanded graft clones.

Molecular barcoding with unique molecular identifiers was used for the TCRbeta library. TCRdb used MiXCR to reprocess the PCR reads, holding one entry per CDR3 protein. The sample contains under 300,000 distinct CDR3 sequences, around 10% of which appear only once. The chain recombines TRBV18 with TRBJ2-3, with TRBD2 matching 8 bases. The clonotype originates from a male patient under 10 years old who had a stem cell transplant for chronic granulomatous disease, so the T cells may come from the graft donor. The sequencing here drew on peripheral blood, taken 180 days after TCRalphabeta/CD19-depleted stem cell transplant. CDR3 protein: CASRYSGGPGNTQYF. For the CDR3, the DNA is TGTGCCAGCCGGTACAGCGGGGGACCCGGGAATACGCAGTATTTT.